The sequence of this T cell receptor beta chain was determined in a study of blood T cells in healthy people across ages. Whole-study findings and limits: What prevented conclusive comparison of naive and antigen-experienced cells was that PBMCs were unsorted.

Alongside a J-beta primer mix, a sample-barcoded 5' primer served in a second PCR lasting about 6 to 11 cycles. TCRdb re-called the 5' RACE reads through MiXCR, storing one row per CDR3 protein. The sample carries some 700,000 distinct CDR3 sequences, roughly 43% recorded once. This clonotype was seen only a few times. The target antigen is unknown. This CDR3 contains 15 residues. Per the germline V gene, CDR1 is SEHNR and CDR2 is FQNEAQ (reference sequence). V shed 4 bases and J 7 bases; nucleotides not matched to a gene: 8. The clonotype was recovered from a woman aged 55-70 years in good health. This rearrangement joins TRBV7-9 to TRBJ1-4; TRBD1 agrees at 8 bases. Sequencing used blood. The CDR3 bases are TGTGCCAGCAGCTCGTGGACAGGGAGGGCTGAAAAACTGTTTTTT. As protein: CASSSWTGRAEKLFF.